Shown below are 30 T cell receptor beta chains from a single sample sequenced in a study of ipilimumab plus nivolumab after autologous stem cell transplantation. Measured with immunoSEQ multiplex PCR; TCRdb has only the in-frame clones, and not every one. Of 77,000 or so clones listed, 83% are singletons. The specimen comprised PBMCs, sampled in a trial of ipilimumab plus nivolumab as post-transplant consolidation. The source is a male donor with diffuse large B-cell lymphoma.

The sample holds a few counts of this clone. This sequence joins TRBV6-6 and TRBJ1-1, with TRBD1 as a possible D gene (5 bases). Trimming removed 5 bases at V and 7 bases at J, with 11 bases between. This CDR3 has 12 amino acids. From germline, CDR1 is MNHNY and CDR2 SVGAGI (reference sequence). The CDR3 is CASSPTGGEAFF. DNA of the CDR3: TGTGCCAGCAGTCCTACCGGGGGTGAAGCTTTCTTT.

The chain employs TRBV6-1 and TRBJ1-2; no clear D. CDR1 MNHNS and CDR2 SASEGT come from the germline V gene. Trimming took 3 bases from V and 7 from J, leaving 9 bases between them. The CDR3 has 12 residues. Here the CDR3 DNA reads TGTGCCAGCAGTGAGTCGGGAGTTGGCTACACCTTC. This codes for CASSESGVGYTF.

The V gene is TRBV10-3, the J gene TRBJ2-2; 9 bases are a match to TRBD1. V was pared by 4 bases and J by 3 bases, with 3 bases of the junction left unmatched. The V gene's germline CDR1 is ENHRY and CDR2 SYGVKD. The length of the CDR3 is 15 residues. The chain's CDR3 is CAISGGQGYTGELFF. CDR3 nucleotide sequence: TGTGCCATCAGTGGGGGACAGGGATACACCGGGGAGCTGTTTTTT.

This chain connects TRBV7-7 to TRBJ2-1; unclear D gene. Looked up from germline, CDR1 is SSHAT and CDR2 is FNYEAQ (reference sequence). Trimming left V 2 bases short and J 6 bases short, with 8 bases between. The CDR3 runs to 13 residues. This chain's CDR3 is CASSLIDRNEQFF. In DNA, the CDR3 is TGTGCCAGCAGCTTAATCGATCGCAATGAGCAGTTCTTC.

This sequence joins TRBV19 and TRBJ1-4; a possible D gene is TRBD1 (5 bases). V lost 3 bases and J lost 8, with 16 bases in between. This CDR3 comprises 15 residues. From germline, CDR1 is LNHDA and CDR2 SQIVND (reference sequence). Written as DNA, the CDR3 is TGTGCCAGTAGTATCCGCCGGGGTGCAGGGGAAAAACTGTTTTTT. Its protein is CASSIRRGAGEKLFF.

CDR3 sequence (DNA): TGTGCCATCAGTGAGGACAGGGCCCAGGACGAGCAGTACTTC. Encoded protein: CAISEDRAQDEQYF. J is TRBJ2-7 and V is TRBV10-3; TRBD1 matches 7 bases. CDR1 and CDR2 (germline): ENHRY, SYGVKD. Trimming took 2 bases from V and 5 from J; bases not matched to a gene: 6. CDR3 length: 14 residues.

The chain recombines TRBV19 with TRBJ1-2; TRBD1 might be the D (5 bases). This CDR3 has 15 residues. Germline V gives CDR1 LNHDA, CDR2 SQIVND (reference sequence). With 7 bases removed from V and 0 bases from J, the gap between germline ends came to 15 bases. The CDR3 loop is CASTQDPGPNYGYTF. For the CDR3, the DNA is TGTGCCAGTACTCAGGATCCGGGACCTAACTATGGCTACACCTTC.

This chain connects TRBV6-5 to TRBJ1-4; D perhaps matches TRBD1 (6 bases). This CDR3 has 14 residues. V gave up 6 bases and J gave up 8 bases, with 16 bases separating them. Per germline, CDR1 MNHEY and CDR2 SVGAGI. CDR3 nucleotides: TGTGCCAGCAGAGTCGGGGGGCGCGGGGAAAAACTGTTTTTT. The encoded protein is CASRVGGRGEKLFF.

This clone is a singleton in its sample. The V call is TRBV5-8, the J call TRBJ2-6; D possibly corresponds to TRBD1 (6 bases). CDR1 and CDR2 from the germline V gene are SGHTS and YDEGEE. This CDR3 region has 18 residues. V was shortened by 4 bases and J by 0 bases, with 17 bases between the two germline ends. CDR3 DNA: TGTGCCAGCAGCCCAACCACAGGGTTGAGCTCTGGGGCCAACGTCCTGACTTTC. It translates to CASSPTTGLSSGANVLTF.

The gene calls are TRBV19 and TRBJ2-7, with 8 bases aligning to TRBD2. The J segment lost 0 bases and the V segment lost 7 bases, leaving 8 bases of the junction unmatched. Germline loops: CDR1 LNHDA, CDR2 SQIVND (reference sequence). The CDR3 spans 15 residues. The DNA of the CDR3 is TGTGCCAGTACCCGGGGGGGAAGGGGCTCCTACGAGCAGTACTTC. It encodes CASTRGGRGSYEQYF.

This sequence joins TRBV9 and TRBJ2-6; maybe TRBD1 (5 bases). The length of the CDR3 is 17 residues. The germline V gene has CDR1 SGDLS and CDR2 YYNGEE. V shed 2 bases and J shed 0 bases, with 12 bases lying between them. CDR3 sequence reads: CASSVTASDSGANVLTF. The DNA of the CDR3 is TGTGCCAGCAGCGTGACAGCTTCAGACTCTGGGGCCAACGTCCTGACTTTC.

The genes are TRBV6-6 and TRBJ2-7, with D maybe TRBD1 (5 bases). Germline values: CDR1 MNHNY, CDR2 SVGAGI (reference sequence). The CDR3 totals 15 residues. Trimming cost V 0 bases and J 3 bases, with 12 bases left between them. The CDR3 DNA reads as TGTGCCAGCAGTTACTCGACAGAACCCCGCTACGAGCAGTACTTC. Translation: CASSYSTEPRYEQYF.

The chain is built from TRBV6-1 and TRBJ1-5, with TRBD1 identical over 8 bases. The junction had 10 bases not matched to a gene; V was cut back by 5 bases and J by 7 bases. The CDR3 runs 15 residues. Germline V CDR1 and CDR2: MNHNS, SASEGT. The CDR3 is CASSSGQGPGQPQHF. The CDR3 bases are TGTGCCAGCAGTTCTGGACAGGGTCCGGGACAGCCCCAGCATTTT.

This clone was observed a single time. This chain links TRBV6-5 with TRBJ1-6, with 9 positions matching TRBD1. Per the germline V gene, CDR1 is MNHEY and CDR2 is SVGAGI. This CDR3 comprises 15 residues. Losses at the gene ends were 6 bases for V and 7 bases for J; bases not matched to a gene: 7. Here the CDR3 reads CASSPTGQGNSPLHF. CDR3 coding DNA: TGTGCCAGCAGCCCAACGGGACAGGGAAATTCACCCCTCCACTTT.

This clone appeared a single time. The rearrangement links TRBV25-1 to TRBJ1-5, with TRBD1 matching 7 bases. V lost 6 bases to trimming and J lost 3 bases; unmatched junction nucleotides: 2. This CDR3 has 13 residues. Per germline, CDR1 MGHDK and CDR2 SYGVNS. The CDR3 here is CASSGQDNQPQHF. CDR3 nucleotide sequence: TGTGCCAGCAGCGGACAGGACAATCAGCCCCAGCATTTT.

The rearrangement links TRBV2 to TRBJ1-3, with TRBD1 identical over 10 bases. Germline lookup yields CDR1 SNHLY and CDR2 FYNNEI. The CDR3 covers 16 residues. The junction had 6 bases not matched to a gene; V was cut back by 6 bases and J by 1 base. This CDR3 reads CASSDRGRPSGNTIYF. The CDR3 region has the DNA TGTGCCAGCAGCGACAGGGGGCGACCTTCTGGAAACACCATATATTTT.

This sequence joins TRBV7-2 and TRBJ1-6; TRBD1 might be the D (5 bases). Trimming took off 6 bases at V and 11 bases at J, with 17 bases between the two ends. The germline V gene has CDR1 SGHTA and CDR2 FQGNSA. This CDR3 has 14 amino acids. The CDR3 loop reads CASRTGQGKAPLHF. Written as DNA, the CDR3 is TGTGCCAGCAGAACGGGGCAGGGTAAGGCACCCCTCCACTTT.

V and J are TRBV5-1 and TRBJ2-7; the D is unclear. Germline lookup yields CDR1 SGHRS and CDR2 YFSETQ. V was pared by 2 bases and J by 4 bases, with 4 bases between. This CDR3 is built from 11 residues. The CDR3 region has the DNA TGCGCCAGCAGCTTTATGTACGAGCAGTACTTC. Encoded protein: CASSFMYEQYF.

In DNA, the CDR3 is TGTGCCAGCAGTTATCAACAGGCCGAGGGGGAGCAGTACTTC. This codes for CASSYQQAEGEQYF. V usage is TRBV6-5 and J usage is TRBJ2-7; either TRBD1 or TRBD2 may fit D (5 bases each). The V gene lost 3 bases and the J gene lost 7 bases, with 16 bases spanning the gap. This CDR3 region has 14 residues. Germline V CDR1 and CDR2: MNHEY, SVGAGI.

V is TRBV2 and J is TRBJ1-6; TRBD1 aligns across 7 bases. Germline lookup yields CDR1 SNHLY and CDR2 FYNNEI. The CDR3 runs to 15 residues. V dropped 0 bases and J dropped 13; count of bases not matched to a gene: 9. CDR3 sequence: CASSEALPGQTPLHF. The CDR3 DNA reads as TGTGCCAGCAGTGAAGCGCTTCCGGGACAGACGCCCCTCCACTTT.

The rearrangement uses TRBV7-5 and TRBJ1-5; the D segment call TRBD1 is taken from the table without a DNA check. TRBV7-5 is a listed pseudogene. The CDR3 runs 16 residues. CDR3 in DNA: TGTGTCAGAAGCTTAGTCGTCAGGGCTTACAATCAGCCCCAGCATTTT. Translating gives CVRSLVVRAYNQPQHF.

This clone was counted between two and nine times. V and J are TRBV7-2 and TRBJ2-7; the D gene is possibly TRBD1 (7 bases). This CDR3 contains 14 residues. V was pared by 2 bases and J by 6 bases, with 14 bases between. Per germline, CDR1 SGHTA and CDR2 FQGNSA. CDR3 region: CASSLYQGGREQYF. The CDR3 nucleotides are TGTGCCAGCAGCTTATACCAGGGGGGTCGCGAGCAGTACTTC.

V gene TRBV2 combines with J gene TRBJ2-2; no definite D call. The length of the CDR3 is 16 residues. V shed 3 bases and J shed 8 bases, with 19 bases lying between them. Per germline, CDR1 SNHLY and CDR2 FYNNEI. The CDR3 sequence is CASSDSRARLGGELFF. DNA for the CDR3: TGTGCCAGCAGTGATTCTCGGGCTCGCCTGGGTGGGGAGCTGTTTTTT.

The chain carries TRBV28 and TRBJ2-3; D gene unclear. Per the germline V gene, CDR1 is MDHEN and CDR2 is SYDVKM. The ends were cut back, 6 bases at V and 4 bases at J, with 8 bases in the middle. The CDR3 totals 12 residues. CDR3 protein: CASSPPSDTQYF. The CDR3 nucleotides are TGTGCCAGCAGCCCCCCTTCAGATACGCAGTATTTT.

V usage is TRBV25-1 and J usage is TRBJ2-7, with D possibly TRBD1 on 6 matching bases. V lost 6 bases and J 3 bases, leaving 15 bases between the germline ends. Germline loops: CDR1 MGHDK, CDR2 SYGVNS. The CDR3 has 14 amino acids. CDR3 in amino acids: CASSAQGGLYEQYF. The CDR3 DNA reads TGTGCCAGCAGCGCACAGGGTGGACTCTACGAGCAGTACTTC.

The chain has TRBV11-2 and TRBJ2-3, with 9 bases matching TRBD2. The CDR3 extends over 18 amino acids. Germline V gives CDR1 SGHAT, CDR2 FQNNGV. The V and J ends lost 5 bases and 5 bases, in that order; junction bases with no gene match: 17. The CDR3 DNA is TGTGCCAGCAGCCGTCTGCCGCCCGCGGGGGGGCCCTTAGATACGCAGTATTTT. It is translated as CASSRLPPAGGPLDTQYF.

This clone was picked up one time. V usage is TRBV6-6 and J usage is TRBJ2-5; D is perhaps TRBD2 (7 bases). The V gene lost 5 bases and the J gene lost 9 bases, with 22 bases spanning the gap. There are 15 residues in the CDR3. Germline lookup yields CDR1 MNHNY and CDR2 SVGAGI (reference sequence). DNA for the CDR3: TGTGCCAGCAGTCAAACCGGGACGGAGGGGGGGGCCCAGTACTTC. It translates to CASSQTGTEGGAQYF.

The V call is TRBV18, the J call TRBJ1-2; D uncertain. CDR3 length: 14 residues. The germline gives CDR1 KGHSH, CDR2 LQKENI. Trimming removed 2 bases at V and 1 base at J, with 8 bases between. In nucleotides, the CDR3 is TGTGCCAGCTCACCAGAGGCAGATAACTATGGCTACACCTTC. This codes for CASSPEADNYGYTF.

This clone was observed a single time. The chain employs TRBV9 and TRBJ2-2; D gene uncertain. CDR1 and CDR2 from the germline V gene are SGDLS and YYNGEE. Trimming shortened V by 5 bases and J by 5 bases, and 10 bases separated the two germline ends. This CDR3 is 13 amino acids long. Written as DNA, the CDR3 is TGTGCCAGCAGTACCCTGGGGACCGGGGAGCTGTTTTTT. Amino acid sequence: CASSTLGTGELFF.

The chain links TRBV6-1 to TRBJ2-7, with 8 bases fitting TRBD1. Per the germline V gene, CDR1 is MNHNS and CDR2 is SASEGT. V lost 4 bases to trimming and J lost 6 bases; unmatched junction nucleotides: 11. The CDR3 loop spans 15 amino acids. The DNA for the CDR3 is TGTGCCAGCAGTGCAGCCGGGACAGGCTCCCTCGAGCAGTACTTC. This encodes CASSAAGTGSLEQYF.